Here is one T cell receptor (beta chain) with its context. TCRdb reprocessed the RT-PCR reads with MiXCR, giving one entry per CDR3 protein. The sample shows 150,000 to 250,000 distinct CDR3 sequences, approximately 41% of them seen only once. The sample is drawn from a study of patients and donors after allogeneic stem cell transplantation. The CDR3 covers 14 residues. Trimming left V 3 bases short and J 3 bases short, with 13 bases between. Germline CDR1 is SGHDT and CDR2 is YYEEEE. J is TRBJ2-7 and V is TRBV5-6; D is tentatively TRBD1 or TRBD2 (5 bases each). The material sequenced was blood, either unsorted or a sorted T cell fraction (not recorded which). This sequence originates from a human donor who was either an allogeneic HSCT recipient or a stem cell or donor lymphocyte infusion donor (not recorded which). It is not recorded whose cells these are; they may come from a transplant donor. In DNA, the CDR3 is TGTGCCAGCAGCTACGGAGAGGGGAACTACGAGCAGTACTTC. The encoded protein is CASSYGEGNYEQYF.